These 5 T cell receptor beta chains came from one sample sequenced in a study of shared clonotypes between healthy human individuals. Repertoires were generated with immunoSEQ multiplex PCR, while TCRdb's copy carries only in-frame clones and drops some. The data show over 2 million clones, 80% to 95% seen once. The sequenced sample consisted of naive CD4+ T cells from PBMCs. The sample's subset: CD45RA+ positively selected. Every receptor here comes from a man younger than 35 in good health. Some clones in this sample may be carry-over from other donors' samples.

The genes are TRBV30 and TRBJ1-1; D gene ambiguous. The V and J ends lost 1 base and 8 bases respectively, with 11 bases between them. The CDR3 contains 12 residues. The germline gives CDR1 GTSNPN, CDR2 SVGIG (reference sequence). The CDR3 is CAWSERSPEAFF. The DNA of the CDR3 is TGTGCCTGGAGTGAAAGAAGCCCCGAAGCTTTCTTT.

This chain joins TRBV5-1 and TRBJ2-3; the match to TRBD2 covers 7 bases. V dropped 2 bases and J dropped 4; count of bases not matched to a gene: 4. The length of the CDR3 is 14 residues. Germline V gives CDR1 SGHRS, CDR2 YFSETQ. The CDR3 DNA reads as TGCGCCAGCAGCTTTAGCGGGTCGGCAGATACGCAGTATTTT. It codes for CASSFSGSADTQYF.

The chain carries TRBV9 and TRBJ2-2; D is undetermined. Trimming stripped 3 bases from V and 7 bases from J, with 7 bases between. The V gene's germline CDR1 is SGDLS and CDR2 YYNGEE. The CDR3 covers 12 residues. CDR3 sequence: CASSAHDGELFF. In DNA, the CDR3 is TGTGCCAGCAGCGCCCATGACGGGGAGCTGTTTTTT.

V usage is TRBV5-8 and J usage is TRBJ1-5; D gene unclear. V was shortened by 3 bases and J by 9 bases, with 7 bases between the two germline ends. CDR1 and CDR2 (germline): SGHTS, YDEGEE. This CDR3 spans 11 amino acids. CDR3 sequence: CASSYDVPQHF. CDR3 DNA: TGTGCCAGCAGCTACGATGTGCCCCAGCATTTT.

For this clone: This sample also contains other DNA sequences that code for the same CDR3. CDR3 sequence (DNA): TGTGCCAGCAGTGAACAGGGAAACACTGAAGCTTTCTTT. Translating gives CASSEQGNTEAFF. The chain is built from TRBV6-1 and TRBJ1-1, with a possible D match to TRBD1 (5 bases). Germline V CDR1 and CDR2: MNHNS, SASEGT. V lost 2 bases and J lost 2, with 6 bases in between. There are 13 residues in the CDR3.